What follows are 27 T cell receptor beta chains derived from one specimen sequenced in a study of blood T cell repertoires in COVID-19. The method was immunoSEQ multiplex PCR; TCRdb's version includes in-frame clones alone and lacks a portion of them. The sample contains 100,000 to 150,000 clones, 85% to 90% of which appear only once. The sequenced sample was peripheral blood. The receptors here all came from a human donor in a cohort sampled during active COVID-19.

J is TRBJ2-1 and V is TRBV2; 10 bases are a match to TRBD2. Germline V gene sequence: CDR1 SNHLY, CDR2 FYNNEI. This CDR3 has 15 residues. The V and J ends lost 6 bases and 4 bases, in that order; junction bases with no gene match: 6. DNA for the CDR3: TGTGCCAGCAGGGCCGGGACTAGCGCATACAATGAGCAGTTCTTC. It translates to CASRAGTSAYNEQFF.

This clone has a single count. The rearrangement uses TRBV11-2 and TRBJ1-3; no firm D call. The germline gives CDR1 SGHAT, CDR2 FQNNGV. The V end was cut by 0 bases, the J end by 0 bases, with 3 bases between. CDR3 length equals 14 residues. The CDR3 region is CASSLDSSGNTIYF. The CDR3, as DNA: TGTGCCAGCAGCTTAGACAGCTCTGGAAACACCATATATTTT.

CDR3 DNA sequence: TGTGCCAGCAGCTTAGGTCCATCGAGCTCCTACGAGCAGTACTTC. It yields the protein CASSLGPSSSYEQYF. The chain links TRBV11-2 to TRBJ2-7; D gene ambiguous. Trimming stripped 1 base from V and 0 bases from J, with 10 bases between. Germline CDR1 SGHAT, CDR2 FQNNGV. This CDR3 comprises 15 residues. The whole variable domain, remainder taken from reference TRBV11-2 and TRBJ2-7, is EAGVAQSPRYKIIEKRQSVAFWCNPISGHATLYWYQQILGQGPKLLIQFQNNGVVDDSQLPKDRFSAERLKGVDSTLKIQPAKLEDSAVYLCASSLGPSSSYEQYFGPGTRLTVT.

The CDR3 DNA follows: TGTGCCAGTAGTACGGATGGGGGCGCGGGTGAGCAGTTCTTC. Amino acid sequence: CASSTDGGAGEQFF. J is TRBJ2-1 and V is TRBV19, with D possibly being TRBD1 (6 bases). Germline V gives CDR1 LNHDA, CDR2 SQIVND (reference sequence). This CDR3 spans 14 amino acids. V lost 4 bases and J lost 9, with 16 bases in between.

The rearrangement joins TRBV6-6 to TRBJ1-2; 8 bases are shared with TRBD1. CDR1 is MNHNY and CDR2 is SVGAGI in the germline V gene (reference sequence). The CDR3 has 15 residues. The V segment lost 5 bases and the J segment 2 bases; nucleotides outside the gene matches: 7. The CDR3, as DNA: TGTGCCAGCAGTCTCCACCGGACAGGGAACTATGGCTACACCTTC. This sequence encodes CASSLHRTGNYGYTF.

This clone was found a few times. The rearrangement joins TRBV5-6 to TRBJ2-2; maybe TRBD1 (5 bases). CDR1 and CDR2 (germline): SGHDT, YYEEEE. The CDR3 has 15 amino acids. Trimming stripped 7 bases from V and 5 bases from J, with 18 bases between. The CDR3 DNA sequence: TGTGCCAGCGCGGAATTCAGGGAAGGAACCGGGGAGCTGTTTTTT. It yields the protein CASAEFREGTGELFF.

This sequence joins TRBV7-9 and TRBJ1-2, with 9 bases aligning to TRBD1. This CDR3 has 14 amino acids. Trimming cost V 4 bases and J 3 bases; bases outside gene matches: 3. From germline, CDR1 is SEHNR and CDR2 FQNEAQ (reference sequence). The CDR3 DNA follows: TGTGCCAGCAGCTCGGGACAGGGCGACTATGGCTACACCTTC. Translating gives CASSSGQGDYGYTF.

The chain recombines TRBV10-2 with TRBJ2-3; 8 bases are a match to TRBD2. Germline CDR1 reads WSHSY; CDR2 reads SAAADI. This CDR3 has 17 residues. V was clipped by 0 bases and J by 2 bases; unmatched bases: 7. CDR3 sequence: CASSESGSGGPTDTQYF. The DNA of the CDR3 is TGCGCCAGCAGTGAGTCCGGCTCGGGAGGGCCCACAGATACGCAGTATTTT.

V and J are TRBV11-1 and TRBJ1-1; TRBD1 might be the D (5 bases). CDR1 SGHAT and CDR2 FQDESV come from the germline V gene (reference sequence). V was pared by 3 bases and J by 5 bases, with 10 bases between. This CDR3 has 13 residues. The CDR3 loop is CASSLYRGTEAFF. The DNA for the CDR3 is TGTGCCAGCAGCTTGTACCGGGGGACTGAAGCTTTCTTT. The variable domain in full, completed from reference TRBV11-1 and TRBJ1-1, reads EAEVAQSPRYKITEKSQAVAFWCDPISGHATLYWYRQILGQGPELLVQFQDESVVDDSQLPKDRFSAERLKGVDSTLKIQPAELGDSAMYLCASSLYRGTEAFFGQGTRLTVV.

This chain connects TRBV3-1 (or the pseudogene TRBV3-2) to TRBJ2-1; 11 positions match TRBD2. The J segment lost 7 bases and the V segment lost 2 bases, leaving 4 bases of the junction unmatched. The CDR3 loop spans 15 amino acids. Germline-derived CDR1 and CDR2 are LGHDT and YNNKEL (reference sequence). CDR3: CASSQIAGGLNEQFF. CDR3 in DNA: TGTGCCAGCAGCCAAATAGCGGGGGGGCTTAATGAGCAGTTCTTC.

The V gene is TRBV9, the J gene TRBJ1-1; possible D gene TRBD1, 5 bases. Germline lookup yields CDR1 SGDLS and CDR2 YYNGEE. V lost 5 bases and J lost 3, with 20 bases in between. The CDR3 length is 16 residues. The CDR3 loop reads CASRSYGGLGDTEAFF. DNA of the CDR3: TGTGCCAGCAGATCCTACGGGGGTCTCGGGGACACTGAAGCTTTCTTT.

The chain has TRBV11-2 and TRBJ2-3; possible D gene TRBD2, 5 bases. The V gene lost 5 bases and the J gene lost 0 bases, with 9 bases spanning the gap. The CDR3 has 14 residues. Germline V gene sequence: CDR1 SGHAT, CDR2 FQNNGV. CDR3 sequence: CASSLTRSTDTQYF. The CDR3 coding sequence is TGTGCCAGCAGCCTTACTAGAAGCACAGATACGCAGTATTTT.

This clone has only one observation. This chain connects TRBV6-5 to TRBJ1-3; a weak D match, TRBD1 (6 bases). CDR1 is MNHEY and CDR2 is SVGAGI in the germline V gene. CDR3 length: 15 residues. Between the trimmed V and J ends, which lost 8 bases and 1 base, there was a span of 15 bases. CDR3 DNA: TGTGCCAGCGGACGGGTAGGGGGTTCTGGAAACACCATATATTTT. Its protein is CASGRVGGSGNTIYF.

About this clone: Other nucleotide sequences from this sample produce the same CDR3. DNA of the CDR3: TGCGCCAGCAGCCAAGTCCTAGCGGGGAGTTACGAGCAGTACTTC. This encodes CASSQVLAGSYEQYF. The chain joins TRBV4-1 to TRBJ2-7; 9 bases are a match to TRBD2. The CDR3 totals 15 residues. Germline V gene data show CDR1 as MGHRA and CDR2 as YSYEKL. Trimming took 1 base from V and 4 from J; bases not matched to a gene: 5.

This clone was detected a few times. V usage is TRBV4-1 and J usage is TRBJ2-7, with TRBD2 matching 10 bases. CDR1 MGHRA and CDR2 YSYEKL come from the germline V gene. The CDR3 contains 17 residues. V shed 2 bases, J shed 0 bases, and the junction held 7 bases outside the gene matches. The CDR3 spells CASSQTSAGGRSYEQYF. The CDR3, as DNA: TGCGCCAGCAGCCAAACCTCAGCGGGAGGGCGCTCCTACGAGCAGTACTTC.

Concerning this clone itself: The junction shows a germline mismatch at one end, possibly a read error. The genes are TRBV7-7 and TRBJ2-1, with 9 bases matching TRBD1. The germline V gene encodes CDR1 SSHAT and CDR2 FNYEAQ (reference sequence). This CDR3 is built from 16 residues. CDR3 sequence (DNA): TGTGCTAGCAGCCCGACGGGGACAGGGATGGGCAATGAGCAGTTCTTC. This translates into CASSPTGTGMGNEQFF.

This clone has only a few counts. The chain is built from TRBV27 and TRBJ2-5; the D is unclear. V lost 6 bases, J lost 0 bases, and 8 bases lay in between. Germline-derived CDR1 and CDR2 are MNHEY and SMNVEV (reference sequence). CDR3 length: 13 amino acids. The CDR3 protein is CASSDWNQETQYF. CDR3 in DNA: TGTGCCAGCAGCGACTGGAACCAAGAGACCCAGTACTTC.

The V call is TRBV5-4, the J call TRBJ2-2, with TRBD2 identical over 7 bases. This CDR3 contains 14 residues. With 10 bases clipped from V and 6 bases from J, the junction kept 12 bases outside the gene matches. The germline gives CDR1 SGHNT, CDR2 YYREEE (reference sequence). In DNA, the CDR3 is TGTGCCGCGGATGCGGGCGGGGGTTCCGGGGAGCTGTTTTTT. Its protein product is CAADAGGGSGELFF.

The table lists this clone with a count of one. The genes are TRBV5-5 and TRBJ2-1; D is perhaps TRBD1 (6 bases). Germline values: CDR1 SGHKS, CDR2 YYEKEE (reference sequence). There are 16 residues in the CDR3. V was cut by 0 bases and J by 3 bases, with 13 bases left in between. CDR3 region: CASSLARVGHYNEQFF. The CDR3 DNA follows: TGTGCCAGCAGCTTGGCCCGTGTGGGACACTACAATGAGCAGTTCTTC.

V is TRBV20-1 and J is TRBJ2-1; no firm D call. Looked up from germline, CDR1 is DFQATT and CDR2 is SNEGSKA (reference sequence). This CDR3 spans 11 amino acids. Trimming removed 0 bases from V and 8 bases from J, with 5 bases in between. CDR3: CSARDGYEQFF. CDR3 DNA: TGCAGTGCTAGAGACGGTTATGAGCAGTTCTTC.

This rearrangement joins TRBV5-6 to TRBJ2-5; 13 bases are a match to TRBD2. The germline V gene encodes CDR1 SGHDT and CDR2 YYEEEE. J lost 5 bases, V lost 4 bases, and 11 bases had no gene match. This CDR3 has 17 amino acids. In DNA, the CDR3 is TGTGCCAGCAGCCTACTAACTAGCGGGGGGGCGACGGAGACCCAGTACTTC. It translates to CASSLLTSGGATETQYF.

The chain carries TRBV2 and TRBJ2-1, with D perhaps TRBD1 (7 bases). This CDR3 has 13 residues. Germline assignment: CDR1 SNHLY and CDR2 FYNNEI. DNA for the CDR3: TGTGCAAGCTCACAGGGGAGGTACAATGAGCAGTTCTTC. Translating it yields CASSQGRYNEQFF.

The chain links TRBV24-1 to TRBJ2-7; 7 nucleotides align to TRBD2. The length of the CDR3 is 13 residues. Germline V gene lookup returns CDR1 KGHDR and CDR2 SFDVKD. Unmatched junction bases numbered 9, after V lost 10 bases and J lost 4 bases. DNA for the CDR3: TGTGCCACGCCAGTGGGGCGGGAGTACGAGCAGTACTTC. Amino acids: CATPVGREYEQYF.

This chain uses TRBV19 with TRBJ1-5; possibly TRBD1 for D (6 bases). Germline V CDR1 and CDR2: LNHDA, SQIVND (reference sequence). The CDR3 is 16 amino acids. Between the trimmed V and J ends, which lost 3 bases and 0 bases, there was a span of 12 bases. DNA of the CDR3: TGTGCCAGTAGTATGTATGGGGGCCATAGCAATCAGCCCCAGCATTTT. It is translated as CASSMYGGHSNQPQHF. Complete variable domain (other parts from reference TRBV19 and TRBJ1-5): DGGITQSPKYLFRKEGQNVTLSCEQNLNHDAMYWYRQDPGQGLRLIYYSQIVNDFQKGDIAEGYSVSREKKESFPLTVTSAQKNPTAFYLCASSMYGGHSNQPQHFGDGTRLSIL.

The chain has TRBV5-1 and TRBJ2-3; tentatively, D is TRBD2 (5 bases). Trimming stripped 4 bases from V and 2 bases from J, with 11 bases between. CDR1 SGHRS and CDR2 YFSETQ come from the germline V gene. CDR3 size: 14 residues. This CDR3 is CASSADWNTDTQYF. CDR3 nucleotide sequence: TGCGCCAGCAGCGCGGACTGGAACACAGATACGCAGTATTTT.

The J gene is TRBJ2-5, the V gene TRBV7-9, with D perhaps TRBD1 (5 bases). Germline V gene sequence: CDR1 SEHNR, CDR2 FQNEAQ (reference sequence). This CDR3 is 14 amino acids long. Trimming cost V 4 bases and J 4 bases, with 13 bases left between them. The CDR3 region is CASSSGRVRETQYF. CDR3 nucleotides: TGTGCCAGCAGCTCGGGCAGGGTGCGAGAGACCCAGTACTTC.

J is TRBJ1-2 and V is TRBV7-2; 11 positions agree with TRBD1. The CDR3 is made up of 15 amino acids. Per germline, CDR1 SGHTA and CDR2 FQGNSA. After removal of 0 bases from V and 5 bases from J, the junction contained 2 bases not matched to a gene. The CDR3, as DNA: TGTGCCAGCAGCTTAGCGGGACAGGGGGGGTATGGCTACACCTTC. This codes for CASSLAGQGGYGYTF.